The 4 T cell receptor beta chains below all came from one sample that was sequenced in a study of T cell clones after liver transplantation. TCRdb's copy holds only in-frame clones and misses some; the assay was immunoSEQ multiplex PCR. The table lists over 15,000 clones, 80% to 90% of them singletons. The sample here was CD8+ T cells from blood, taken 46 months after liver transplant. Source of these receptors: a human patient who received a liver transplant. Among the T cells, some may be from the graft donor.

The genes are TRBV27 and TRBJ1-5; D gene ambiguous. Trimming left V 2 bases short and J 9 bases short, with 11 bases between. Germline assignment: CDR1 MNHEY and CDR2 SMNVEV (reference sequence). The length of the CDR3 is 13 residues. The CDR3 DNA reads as TGTGCCAGCAGTTTAGGTTGGAGCGGGCCCCAGCATTTT. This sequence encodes CASSLGWSGPQHF.

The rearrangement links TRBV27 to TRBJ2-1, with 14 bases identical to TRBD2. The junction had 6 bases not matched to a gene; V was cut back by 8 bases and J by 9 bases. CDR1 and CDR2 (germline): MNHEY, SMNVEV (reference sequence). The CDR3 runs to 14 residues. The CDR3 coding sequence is TGTGCCAGCTGGGGGACTAGCGGGAGTCGTGAGCAGTTCTTC. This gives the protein CASWGTSGSREQFF.

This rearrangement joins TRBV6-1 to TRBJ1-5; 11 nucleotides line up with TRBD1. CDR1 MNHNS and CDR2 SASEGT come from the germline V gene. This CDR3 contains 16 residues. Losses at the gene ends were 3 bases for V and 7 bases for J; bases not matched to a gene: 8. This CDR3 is CASSDAGTGGLQPQHF. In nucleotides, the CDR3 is TGTGCCAGCAGTGATGCTGGGACAGGGGGTTTACAGCCCCAGCATTTT.

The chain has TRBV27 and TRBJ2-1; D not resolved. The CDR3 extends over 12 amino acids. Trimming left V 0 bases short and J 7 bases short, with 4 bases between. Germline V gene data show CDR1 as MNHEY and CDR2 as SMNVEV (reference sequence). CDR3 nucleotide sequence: TGTGCCAGCAGTTTATCGGGGAATGAGCAGTTCTTC. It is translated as CASSLSGNEQFF.